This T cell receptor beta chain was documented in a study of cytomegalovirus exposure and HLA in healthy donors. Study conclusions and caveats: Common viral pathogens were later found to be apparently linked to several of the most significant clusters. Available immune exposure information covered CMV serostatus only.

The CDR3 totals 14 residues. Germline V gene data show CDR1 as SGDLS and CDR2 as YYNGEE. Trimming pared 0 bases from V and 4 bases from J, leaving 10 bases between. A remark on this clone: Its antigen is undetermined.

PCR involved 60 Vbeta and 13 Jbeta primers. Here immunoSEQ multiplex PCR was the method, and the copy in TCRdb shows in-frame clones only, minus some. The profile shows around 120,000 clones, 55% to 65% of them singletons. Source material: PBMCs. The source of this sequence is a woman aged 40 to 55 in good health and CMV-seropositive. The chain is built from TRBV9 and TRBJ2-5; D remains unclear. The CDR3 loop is CASSVELSGETQYF. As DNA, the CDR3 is TGTGCCAGCAGCGTAGAGCTATCGGGAGAGACCCAGTACTTC.